The T cell receptor (beta chain) under discussion was sequenced for a study of blood T cell repertoires in COVID-19. For the study at large: Italy, Spain and the United States were the sources of the convalescent and acute COVID-19 samples. T cells, B-cell-depleted T cells, or PBMCs supplied cDNA or gDNA.

In the original processing: Estimated nucleated cell counts came from reference gene primer amplification. The repertoire was sequenced with immunoSEQ multiplex PCR; TCRdb's copy has only in-frame clones and lacks some. The DNA was the basis for D and trimming; V, J and clone size are from that table. The table records about 190,000 clones, roughly 90% of them present only once. This clone occurred once. Germline V gives CDR1 LNHDA, CDR2 SQIVND (reference sequence). This CDR3 contains 16 residues. V dropped 5 bases and J dropped 5; count of bases not matched to a gene: 13. This TCR was recovered from a man in his forties or fifties with acute or convalescent COVID-19. Sequenced input: peripheral blood. This chain connects TRBV19 to TRBJ1-2; 8 nucleotides agree with TRBD1. This CDR3 is CASSVDRAFSPYGYTF. DNA of the CDR3: TGTGCCAGTAGTGTGGACAGGGCGTTTTCCCCATATGGCTACACCTTC.